This entry concerns a single T cell receptor (beta chain). The second PCR ran about 6 to 12 cycles with a sample-barcoded 5' primer and J-beta primers. TCRdb passed the 5' RACE reads through MiXCR, listing each CDR3 protein once. The table lists over a million distinct CDR3 sequences, 35% to 45% of them singletons, with under 5% in the top ten. This specimen comes from a study of blood T cells in healthy people across ages. With 4 bases removed from V and 3 bases from J, the gap between germline ends came to 7 bases. In germline, CDR1 is DFQATT, CDR2 SNEGSKA (reference sequence). The CDR3 covers 12 residues.

The V call is TRBV20-1, the J call TRBJ1-5; D is uncertain. The material sequenced was blood. This receptor was obtained from a woman younger than 35 in good health. CDR3 amino acids: CSAITSNQPQHF. The CDR3 bases are TGCAGTGCTATTACCTCCAATCAGCCCCAGCATTTT.